The rows below give T cell receptor beta chains drawn from one sample of a study of blood T cell repertoires in COVID-19. Clones were read by immunoSEQ multiplex PCR, and TCRdb kept only the in-frame ones, dropping some. The sample yields more than 95,000 clones, roughly 90% seen once. Sequencing was performed on peripheral blood. Receptor source: a woman at least 80 years old with acute or convalescent COVID-19. The CDR3 runs from the conserved cysteine through the conserved F or W. D genes are given only for firm matches. Clone size is stated in some rows and not others, as once, few, many or a class when expanded.

D gene: TRBD1
clone size: NA
V gene: TRBV7-8
J gene: TRBJ2-1
CDR3 DNA: TGTGCCAGCAGCTACTCACCCGGGACAGGGTCCTACAATGAGCAGTTCTTC
CDR3 protein: CASSYSPGTGSYNEQFF

D gene: TRBD1
clone size: once
V gene: TRBV5-1
J gene: TRBJ1-3
CDR3 DNA: TGCGCCAGCAGCTCGACAGGGACCGGAAACACCATATATTTT
CDR3 protein: CASSSTGTGNTIYF

D gene: NA
clone size: NA
V gene: TRBV7-3
J gene: TRBJ2-3
CDR3 DNA: TGTGCCAGCAGCTTAGCTATGGGGGCTAGCCGATACACAGATACGCAGTATTTT
CDR3 protein: CASSLAMGASRYTDTQYF

D gene: TRBD1
clone size: NA
V gene: TRBV19
J gene: TRBJ1-5
CDR3 DNA: TGTGCCAGTAGTAGGACAGGGGTTCAGCCCCAGCATTTT
CDR3 protein: CASSRTGVQPQHF

D gene: TRBD1
clone size: NA
V gene: TRBV28
J gene: TRBJ2-7
CDR3 DNA: TGTGCCTCCACCCCCGGTGGGACAGGGTACTACGAGCAGTACTTC
CDR3 protein: CASTPGGTGYYEQYF

D gene: NA
clone size: NA
V gene: TRBV5-5
J gene: TRBJ1-1
CDR3 DNA: TGTGCCAGCAGCTCAGAGGCGGGCACTGAAGCTTTCTTT
CDR3 protein: CASSSEAGTEAFF

D gene: TRBD1
clone size: once
V gene: TRBV9
J gene: TRBJ2-7
CDR3 DNA: TGTGCCAGCAGCGTGGGGACAGGGGGGACCGAGCAGTACTTC
CDR3 protein: CASSVGTGGTEQYF

D gene: TRBD2
clone size: NA
V gene: TRBV6-6
J gene: TRBJ2-3
CDR3 DNA: TGTGCCAGCAGTCCTCGGGACTACCGCACAGATACGCAGTATTTT
CDR3 protein: CASSPRDYRTDTQYF

D gene: TRBD1
clone size: NA
V gene: TRBV9
J gene: TRBJ1-2
CDR3 DNA: TGTGCCAGCAGCTTCACGACAGGGAGCTATGGCTACACCTTC
CDR3 protein: CASSFTTGSYGYTF

D gene: NA
clone size: NA
V gene: TRBV11-2
J gene: TRBJ1-1
CDR3 DNA: TGTGCCAGCAGCTTTTCGGGTGGCGGCACTGAAGCTTTCTTT
CDR3 protein: CASSFSGGGTEAFF

D gene: TRBD1
clone size: NA
V gene: TRBV28
J gene: TRBJ1-2
CDR3 DNA: TGTGCCAGCAGTTTACCCGAAGGACAGGAAAGGCATGGCTACACCTTC
CDR3 protein: CASSLPEGQERHGYTF

D gene: TRBD1
clone size: NA
V gene: TRBV4-1
J gene: TRBJ1-6
CDR3 DNA: TGCGCCAGCAGCCAAGAACTAGACAGGGGAGGTAATTCACCCCTCCACTTT
CDR3 protein: CASSQELDRGGNSPLHF

D gene: TRBD1
clone size: NA
V gene: TRBV6-4
J gene: TRBJ2-3
CDR3 DNA: TGTGCCAGCAGTGACCGGACAGGAGATACGCAGTATTTT
CDR3 protein: CASSDRTGDTQYF

D gene: NA
clone size: NA
V gene: TRBV14
J gene: TRBJ1-5
CDR3 DNA: TGTGCCAGCAGCCAATCGGCGGGGACCCAGCATTTT
CDR3 protein: CASSQSAGTQHF

D gene: NA
clone size: NA
V gene: TRBV5-6
J gene: TRBJ2-2
CDR3 DNA: TGTGCCAGCAGCCCCCTCGTCGAGGCGAACACCGGGGAGCTGTTTTTT
CDR3 protein: CASSPLVEANTGELFF

D gene: NA
clone size: NA
V gene: TRBV7-2
J gene: TRBJ1-5
CDR3 DNA: TGTGCCAGCAGCCCTGGACATCAAATCAATCAGCCCCAGCATTTT
CDR3 protein: CASSPGHQINQPQHF

D gene: TRBD1
clone size: NA
V gene: TRBV19
J gene: TRBJ2-5
CDR3 DNA: TGTGCCAGTAGTATAGCAGGGGGCGAGACCCAGTACTTC
CDR3 protein: CASSIAGGETQYF

D gene: NA
clone size: NA
V gene: TRBV24-1
J gene: TRBJ1-5
CDR3 DNA: TGTGCCACCAGTGACTTGACAGATTATAGCAATCAGCCCCAGCATTTT
CDR3 protein: CATSDLTDYSNQPQHF

D gene: NA
clone size: NA
V gene: TRBV6-1
J gene: TRBJ2-4
CDR3 DNA: TGTGCCAGCAGTGAGAGGTTGAGTCGGGGGGCGCGAAACATTCAGTACTTC
CDR3 protein: CASSERLSRGARNIQYF

D gene: TRBD1
clone size: NA
V gene: TRBV27
J gene: TRBJ1-2
CDR3 DNA: TGTGCCAGCAGTGATAGGGACAGGAATGGCTACACCTTC
CDR3 protein: CASSDRDRNGYTF

D gene: NA
clone size: NA
V gene: TRBV10-3
J gene: TRBJ1-2
CDR3 DNA: TGTGCCATCAGTCCGACAGGCTATGGCTACACCTTC
CDR3 protein: CAISPTGYGYTF

D gene: NA
clone size: NA
V gene: TRBV6-1
J gene: TRBJ2-1
CDR3 DNA: TGTGCCAGCAGTGAGCGTGCCCAGCAGTTCTTC
CDR3 protein: CASSERAQQFF

D gene: NA
clone size: few
V gene: TRBV14
J gene: TRBJ1-5
CDR3 DNA: TGTGCCAGCAGCCAAGGTTCACAGGGTCAGCATTTT
CDR3 protein: CASSQGSQGQHF

D gene: TRBD1
clone size: NA
V gene: TRBV7-3
J gene: TRBJ2-6
CDR3 DNA: TGTGCCAGCAGCTCCTTAGGACAGGGAACATCCTCTGGGGCCAACGTCCTGACTTTC
CDR3 protein: CASSSLGQGTSSGANVLTF

D gene: TRBD1
clone size: NA
V gene: TRBV6-4
J gene: TRBJ1-2
CDR3 DNA: TGTGCCAGCAGCGCACAGGGGGTTGGGGGCTACACCTTC
CDR3 protein: CASSAQGVGGYTF

D gene: TRBD1
clone size: NA
V gene: TRBV11-2
J gene: TRBJ2-7
CDR3 DNA: TGTGCCAGCAGCTTGGTTGGCGCCGGGACAGGGGCCTACGAGCAGTACTTC
CDR3 protein: CASSLVGAGTGAYEQYF